One T cell receptor (beta chain) is described in this entry. This specimen comes from a study of blood T cell repertoires in COVID-19. As handled by the study authors: Estimation of nucleated cell counts was performed using reference gene primer amplification. The protocol was immunoSEQ multiplex PCR, while the TCRdb copy is restricted to in-frame clones and leaves out a portion. V, J and clone size were drawn from that table, and D and trimming were deduced from the DNA. The repertoire consists of about 85,000 clones, with roughly four fifths occurring once and the leading ten covering 1.2%. The source of this sequence is a woman at least 80 years old with acute or convalescent COVID-19. The sequenced sample consisted of peripheral blood.

CDR3 residues: CASSQDPQAGGPRNEQFF. For the CDR3, the DNA is TGTGCCAGCAGCCAAGACCCGCAAGCGGGAGGGCCTCGGAATGAGCAGTTCTTC. The chain has TRBV3-1 (or the pseudogene TRBV3-2) and TRBJ2-1; 10 bases are shared with TRBD2. The CDR3 extends over 18 amino acids. The trim removed 0 bases at V and 7 bases at J, leaving 12 bases unmatched. Germline values: CDR1 LGHDT, CDR2 YNNKEL (reference sequence).